This T cell receptor beta chain emerged from a study of Graves' ophthalmopathy and Graves' hyperthyroidism. Germline V lookup: CDR1 SNHLY, CDR2 FYNNEI. The ends lost 7 bases at V and 1 base at J; junction bases unmatched: 10. This CDR3 has 16 amino acids. Notes on the study in general: The model predicted progression of ophthalmopathy with a sensitivity of about 70%, and its specificity was about 72%. Clonotypes were expanded in thyroid at above 0.001 frequency, and most also appeared in blood.

This clonotype was seen at least ten times. Antigen specificity is unknown. For repertoire sequencing, the TCR beta CDR3 regions were amplified from RNA transcripts. Scientists carried out first-round RT-PCR using HTBI primers and then a second-round multiplex PCR. In TCRdb, the multiplex PCR reads were re-called with MiXCR into one record per CDR3 protein. The sample shows some 1.1 million distinct CDR3 sequences, 35% to 40% of them seen only once. Excluded were patients with other autoimmune diseases, uncontrolled infections, pregnancy or lactation. The evidence that diagnosis relied on was clinical symptoms, serum thyroxine, TRAb, thyroid ultrasound and orbital computed tomography.

This receptor was obtained from an adult man with Graves' hyperthyroidism. The chain is built from TRBV2 and TRBJ1-5; 7 bases map to TRBD1. Sequencing used peripheral blood or thyroid tissue (not recorded which). CDR3 protein: CASTQGGRESNQPQHF. The DNA for the CDR3 is TGTGCCAGCACCCAAGGGGGCAGGGAAAGCAATCAGCCCCAGCATTTT.